The 19 T cell receptor beta chains in this list originate from one sample, sequenced in a study of T cell responses to AZD1222 COVID-19 vaccine. Profiling relied on immunoSEQ multiplex PCR, and the TCRdb table lists in-frame clones only, not all of them. The sample has 100,000 to 150,000 clones, 90% seen once. The sequences come from peripheral blood, collected on day 0 of AZD1222 vaccination. The origin of the receptors is an adult in good health.

V and J are TRBV6-5 and TRBJ1-5; no reliable D call. Germline loops: CDR1 MNHEY, CDR2 SVGAGI. The ends were cut back, 4 bases at V and 2 bases at J, with 9 bases in the middle. There are 14 residues in the CDR3. The CDR3 region has the DNA TGTGCCAGCAGTTCTGTAAATCGCAATCAGCCCCAGCATTTT. Protein product: CASSSVNRNQPQHF.

This chain joins TRBV5-1 and TRBJ1-6; 8 nucleotides agree with TRBD1. The V segment lost 4 bases and the J segment 18 bases; nucleotides outside the gene matches: 9. The CDR3 spans 12 residues. Germline V gene lookup returns CDR1 SGHRS and CDR2 YFSETQ. CDR3 DNA sequence: TGCGCCAGCAGCCCCGGACAGGGTTTATCCCACTTT. Protein sequence: CASSPGQGLSHF.

This clone is a singleton in its sample. The chain joins TRBV19 to TRBJ2-1; TRBD2 agrees at 7 bases. This CDR3 comprises 16 residues. Losses at the gene ends were 5 bases for V and 4 bases for J; bases not matched to a gene: 11. Germline assignment: CDR1 LNHDA and CDR2 SQIVND (reference sequence). For the CDR3, the DNA is TGTGCCAGTAGTGTCAGCGCGGGGGTCTTATACAATGAGCAGTTCTTC. This gives the protein CASSVSAGVLYNEQFF.

This clone was observed a single time. CDR3 protein: CASSPSAVNYGYTF. In DNA, the CDR3 is TGTGCCAGCAGCCCAAGCGCGGTGAACTATGGCTACACCTTC. The genes are TRBV14 and TRBJ1-2; D uncertain. Germline values: CDR1 SGHDN, CDR2 FVKESK. Trimming removed 4 bases from V and 2 bases from J, with 11 bases in between. The CDR3 length is 14 residues.

The rearrangement joins TRBV21-1 to TRBJ1-2; TRBD1 was called by the table and not checked on the DNA. TRBV21-1 is a listed pseudogene. This CDR3 is 14 amino acids long. CDR3 sequence (DNA): TGTGCCAGCAGCGCCCCAAGGGACACCTATGGCTACACCTTC. Encoded protein: CASSAPRDTYGYTF.

This chain uses TRBV5-4 with TRBJ2-3; D call uncertain. V was clipped by 0 bases and J by 0 bases, with 14 bases between them. Germline V lookup: CDR1 SGHNT, CDR2 YYREEE (reference sequence). The CDR3 is 17 amino acids. CDR3 nucleotides: TGTGCCAGCAGCTTGGGAATTCCCTTTTCTAGCACAGATACGCAGTATTTT. It specifies CASSLGIPFSSTDTQYF.

This sequence joins TRBV5-1 and TRBJ2-1; 11 bases fit TRBD2. Germline V gives CDR1 SGHRS, CDR2 YFSETQ. The CDR3 spans 17 residues. With 0 bases clipped from V and 4 bases from J, the junction kept 6 bases outside the gene matches. DNA for the CDR3: TGCGCCAGCAGCTTGGAGATGCTAGCGGGGGGTTACAATGAGCAGTTCTTC. This translates into CASSLEMLAGGYNEQFF.

This clone was found once. This chain links TRBV28 with TRBJ1-2, with a tentative D call TRBD1 (6 bases). The CDR3 runs 12 residues. The germline CDR1 and CDR2 sequences are MDHEN and SYDVKM. Trimming shortened V by 11 bases and J by 5 bases, and 15 bases separated the two germline ends. Here the CDR3 DNA reads TGTGCCCTCCACAGGGAAGGGTATGGCTACACCTTC. Protein sequence: CALHREGYGYTF.

J is TRBJ2-5 and V is TRBV19, with 12 bases fitting TRBD2. The CDR3 has 15 residues. Germline V lookup: CDR1 LNHDA, CDR2 SQIVND (reference sequence). With 2 bases clipped from V and 5 bases from J, the junction kept 3 bases outside the gene matches. The CDR3 sequence: CASSILAGGQETQYF. The DNA for the CDR3 is TGTGCCAGTAGTATACTAGCGGGGGGGCAGGAGACCCAGTACTTC.

The chain is built from TRBV6-5 and TRBJ1-1, with D maybe TRBD1 (5 bases). Per the germline V gene, CDR1 is MNHEY and CDR2 is SVGAGI. The CDR3 is made up of 11 amino acids. The V end was cut by 5 bases, the J end by 10 bases, with 11 bases between. DNA of the CDR3: TGTGCCAGCAGTAGGGACCGCCTAGCTTTCTTT. It specifies CASSRDRLAFF.

CDR3 bases: TGTGCCAGCAGCTTAGTGGGGTATGGGGAGGCTAACTATGGCTACACCTTC. As protein: CASSLVGYGEANYGYTF. The chain recombines TRBV11-2 with TRBJ1-2; D is unresolved. Trimming removed 1 base at V and 0 bases at J, with 15 bases between. The length of the CDR3 is 17 residues. Germline V lookup: CDR1 SGHAT, CDR2 FQNNGV.

The rearrangement links TRBV9 to TRBJ2-5, with a possible D match to TRBD2 (6 bases). Trimming left V 0 bases short and J 2 bases short, with 11 bases between. Looked up from germline, CDR1 is SGDLS and CDR2 is YYNGEE. The CDR3 consists of 15 residues. As DNA, the CDR3 is TGTGCCAGCAGCGTAGGTGGAGGGCCTCAAGAGACCCAGTACTTC. This codes for CASSVGGGPQETQYF.

The rearrangement joins TRBV5-4 to TRBJ1-6, with D uncertain. V was clipped by 4 bases and J by 1 base, with 12 bases between them. Germline CDR1 SGHNT, CDR2 YYREEE (reference sequence). The CDR3 consists of 16 residues. CDR3 amino acids: CASSTKQKSYNSPLHF. As DNA, the CDR3 is TGTGCCAGCAGCACCAAACAGAAGTCCTATAATTCACCCCTCCACTTT.

Here the CDR3 DNA reads TGTGCCAGCAGCCCCCTTTCGACTCTCTCTGGAAACACCATATATTTT. Its protein is CASSPLSTLSGNTIYF. This chain connects TRBV7-9 to TRBJ1-3; the D is unclear. Trimming left V 5 bases short and J 0 bases short, with 14 bases between. Per the germline V gene, CDR1 is SEHNR and CDR2 is FQNEAQ (reference sequence). This CDR3 contains 16 residues.

J is TRBJ1-5 and V is TRBV19; D call uncertain. Looked up from germline, CDR1 is LNHDA and CDR2 is SQIVND (reference sequence). V lost 6 bases, J lost 2 bases, and 14 bases lay in between. This CDR3 contains 15 residues. The CDR3 DNA reads TGTGCCAGTAGCAGACTGACGGACGGCAATCAGCCCCAGCATTTT. Its translation is CASSRLTDGNQPQHF.

The gene calls are TRBV5-1 and TRBJ1-5, with 8 bases aligning to TRBD1. The germline gives CDR1 SGHRS, CDR2 YFSETQ. This CDR3 has 15 residues. J gave up 3 bases and V 5 bases, and 7 bases lay outside the gene matches. CDR3 sequence (DNA): TGCGCCAGCAGAAGTGGGACAGGCTTCAATCAGCCCCAGCATTTT. Its translation: CASRSGTGFNQPQHF.

The CDR3 DNA follows: TGTGCCAGCAGCTTAGTAACAGGCCTGAGCTCTGGAAACACCATATATTTT. Protein product: CASSLVTGLSSGNTIYF. The chain joins TRBV7-2 to TRBJ1-3; weak D call: TRBD1 (5 bases). V shed 1 base and J shed 0 bases, with 13 bases lying between them. The CDR3 has 17 residues. Germline V gene data show CDR1 as SGHTA and CDR2 as FQGNSA. Full variable domain (remainder filled in from reference TRBV7-2 and TRBJ1-3): GAGVSQSPSNKVTEKGKDVELRCDPISGHTALYWYRQSLGQGLEFLIYFQGNSAPDKSGLPSDRFSAERTGGSVSTLTIQRTQQEDSAVYLCASSLVTGLSSGNTIYFGEGSWLTVV.

This clone occurred a few times. The chain links TRBV7-9 to TRBJ2-2; TRBD2 matches at 9 bases. V trimming: 4 bases; J trimming: 2 bases; junction bases outside the gene matches: 2. Germline CDR1 reads SEHNR; CDR2 reads FQNEAQ (reference sequence). This CDR3 has 15 amino acids. The CDR3 region is CASSSGLANTGELFF. As DNA, the CDR3 is TGTGCCAGCAGCTCGGGACTAGCTAACACCGGGGAGCTGTTTTTT.

V and J are TRBV2 and TRBJ2-1, with D possibly being TRBD2 (6 bases). Per germline, CDR1 SNHLY and CDR2 FYNNEI. Trimming stripped 6 bases from V and 9 bases from J, with 15 bases between. The CDR3 is made up of 13 amino acids. CDR3 region: CASREGLWSEQFF. DNA for the CDR3: TGTGCCAGCAGGGAGGGACTTTGGTCTGAGCAGTTCTTC. Variable domain in full (rest from reference TRBV2 and TRBJ2-1): EPEVTQTPSHQVTQMGQEVILRCVPISNHLYFYWYRQILGQKVEFLVSFYNNEISEKSEIFDDQFSVERPDGSNFTLKIRSTKLEDSAMYFCASREGLWSEQFFGPGTRLTVL.